This T cell receptor (beta chain) came from a study of cytomegalovirus exposure and HLA in healthy donors. General study findings and limits: Specificity for CMV antigens was confirmed in vitro for a few of the CMV-associated chains.

This clone was seen once. Its antigen is as yet unknown. Here immunoSEQ multiplex PCR was the method, and the copy in TCRdb shows in-frame clones only, minus some. Of approximately 150,000 clones listed, 85% to 90% were seen once; the top ten hold about 3.1%. The germline V and J ends were trimmed by 3 bases and 0 bases, with 12 bases remaining between them. This CDR3 is 17 amino acids long. Per the germline V gene, CDR1 is ENHRY and CDR2 is SYGVKD. Sequencing was done on a sample of PBMCs. The chain has TRBV10-3 and TRBJ2-6; tentatively, D is TRBD2 (6 bases). The sequence derives from a woman aged 18 to 35 in good health and CMV-seropositive. The CDR3 sequence is CAISDPGESSGANVLTF. CDR3 in DNA: TGTGCCATCAGTGACCCGGGAGAGTCCTCTGGGGCCAACGTCCTGACTTTC.